Listed below are T cell receptor beta chains from one sample, sequenced in a study of a mutant IDH1 vaccine in newly diagnosed glioma. Clones were sequenced by immunoSEQ multiplex PCR, and TCRdb holds only the in-frame ones, with some missing. The sample lists 25,000 to 35,000 clones, over 75% occurring once. Sample: PBMCs, taken from a glioma patient treated with radiotherapy, temozolomide or both. These receptors were taken from a man between 25 and 39 years old with glioma. Both conserved end residues are part of each CDR3. Fields, in order: CDR3 protein, CDR3 DNA, D gene, V gene, J gene, clone size. D genes are given only for firm matches. Size values are once, few and many counts, or a class for expanded clones, and some rows have none.

CDR3: CATSFSGSSQQFF; DNA: TGTGCCACCTCGTTTAGCGGGAGTTCTCAGCAGTTCTTC; D: TRBD2; V: TRBV6-5; J: TRBJ2-1; size: .
CDR3: CASSQRGMNTEAFF; DNA: TGTGCCAGCTCACAGCGGGGTATGAACACTGAAGCTTTCTTT; D: .; V: TRBV18; J: TRBJ1-1; size: few
CDR3: CASSLLLEGRGEQYF; DNA: TGTGCCAGCAGCTTACTCCTAGAAGGGAGGGGCGAGCAGTACTTC; D: TRBD2; V: TRBV7-9; J: TRBJ2-7; size: .
CDR3: CASSAHARGHLYEQYF; DNA: TGTGCCAGCAGCGCCCATGCGCGGGGGCACCTGTACGAGCAGTACTTC; D: .; V: TRBV7-8; J: TRBJ2-7; size: .
CDR3: CASSQVGPGDEQYF; DNA: TGCGCCAGCAGCCAAGTCGGGCCAGGGGACGAGCAGTACTTC; D: .; V: TRBV4-1; J: TRBJ2-7; size: .
CDR3: CASGPRDSWGELFF; DNA: TGTGCCAGCGGACCCCGGGACTCCTGGGGGGAGCTGTTTTTT; D: .; V: TRBV27; J: TRBJ2-2; size: .
CDR3: CASSLAGRGGSETQYF; DNA: TGTGCCAGCAGCTTGGCTGGAAGGGGGGGCTCAGAGACCCAGTACTTC; D: .; V: TRBV5-4; J: TRBJ2-5; size: .
CDR3: CASSYTGTGNGYTF; DNA: TGTGCCAGCAGTTATACCGGGACAGGGAATGGCTACACCTTC; D: TRBD1; V: TRBV2; J: TRBJ1-2; size: .
CDR3: CASSDLSTDTQYF; DNA: TGTGCCAGCAGTGACTTGAGCACAGATACGCAGTATTTT; D: .; V: TRBV6-4; J: TRBJ2-3; size: .
CDR3: CASAGGSNQPQHF; DNA: TGTGCCAGCGCAGGGGGGAGCAATCAGCCCCAGCATTTT; D: TRBD1; V: TRBV18; J: TRBJ1-5; size: .
CDR3: CAWSRPTTEAFF; DNA: TGTGCCTGGAGCCGACCTACCACTGAAGCTTTCTTT; D: .; V: TRBV30; J: TRBJ1-1; size: .
CDR3: CASSDPYLYYEQYF; DNA: TGTGCCAGCAGTGACCCATATCTATACTACGAGCAGTACTTC; D: .; V: TRBV2; J: TRBJ2-7; size: .
CDR3: CASFSEAGELFF; DNA: TGTGCCAGTTTTAGCGAGGCCGGGGAGCTGTTTTTT; D: .; V: TRBV6-5; J: TRBJ2-2; size: .
CDR3: CASSPSDGGYEQYF; DNA: TGTGCCAGCAGCCCCTCGGACGGGGGCTACGAGCAGTACTTC; D: .; V: TRBV13; J: TRBJ2-7; size: .
CDR3: CASSESSRWPQHF; DNA: TGCGCCAGCAGTGAGTCGTCCCGGTGGCCCCAGCATTTT; D: .; V: TRBV10-1; J: TRBJ1-5; size: once
CDR3: CASSWGTGVGEAFF; DNA: TGTGCCAGCAGCTGGGGGACGGGCGTTGGTGAAGCTTTCTTT; D: .; V: TRBV5-6; J: TRBJ1-1; size: .
CDR3: CASSERQGDTQYF; DNA: TGTGCCAGCAGTGAAAGACAAGGCGATACGCAGTATTTT; D: .; V: TRBV6-1; J: TRBJ2-3; size: .
CDR3: CASSLQARQETQYF; DNA: TGCGCCAGCAGCTTACAAGCGAGACAAGAGACCCAGTACTTC; D: .; V: TRBV5-1; J: TRBJ2-5; size: .
CDR3: CSAQGANGNTIYF; DNA: TGCAGCGCACAGGGGGCGAACGGAAACACCATATATTTT; D: TRBD1; V: TRBV29-1; J: TRBJ1-3; size: .
CDR3: CASSSGGQLNTEAFF; DNA: TGCGCCAGCAGCTCGGGGGGACAGTTGAACACTGAAGCTTTCTTT; D: TRBD1; V: TRBV5-1; J: TRBJ1-1; size: .
CDR3: CASSFRGLADYEQYF; DNA: TGTGCCAGCAGCTTCCGCGGACTAGCGGATTACGAGCAGTACTTC; D: TRBD2; V: TRBV13; J: TRBJ2-7; size: .
CDR3: CAISGTGQGRTNYGYTF; DNA: TGTGCCATCAGTGGAACCGGACAGGGGCGAACTAACTATGGCTACACCTTC; D: TRBD1; V: TRBV10-3; J: TRBJ1-2; size: .
CDR3: CASSSKLFSAGAYEQYF; DNA: TGTGCCAGCAGTTCGAAATTATTTAGCGCAGGAGCTTACGAGCAGTACTTC; D: .; V: TRBV27; J: TRBJ2-7; size: .
CDR3: CASSLDSAVITDTQYF; DNA: TGTGCCAGCAGCTTGGATTCCGCAGTAATCACAGATACGCAGTATTTT; D: .; V: TRBV5-6; J: TRBJ2-3; size: .
CDR3: CASSPDPPYEQYF; DNA: TGTGCCAGCAGCCCCGACCCTCCCTACGAGCAGTACTTC; D: .; V: TRBV11-2; J: TRBJ2-7; size: .
CDR3: CASSLRGVNSGNTIYF; DNA: TGCGCCAGCAGCTTGAGGGGAGTCAACTCTGGAAACACCATATATTTT; D: .; V: TRBV5-1; J: TRBJ1-3; size: .
CDR3: CASSVDEGGGYTF; DNA: TGTGCCAGCAGCGTGGACGAGGGGGGTGGCTACACCTTC; D: .; V: TRBV2; J: TRBJ1-2; size: .
CDR3: CASSEAGLNTEAFF; DNA: TGTGCCAGCAGTGAAGCGGGGCTGAACACTGAAGCTTTCTTT; D: .; V: TRBV6-1; J: TRBJ1-1; size: once
CDR3: CASSFPGRHEQYF; DNA: TGTGCCAGCAGCTTCCCCGGACGGCACGAGCAGTACTTC; D: .; V: TRBV7-3; J: TRBJ2-7; size: .
CDR3: CASSSGTYEQYF; DNA: TGTGCCAGCAGTTCCGGAACCTACGAGCAGTACTTC; D: .; V: TRBV27; J: TRBJ2-7; size: .
CDR3: CASSVGGRAGSYEQYF; DNA: TGTGCCAGCAGCGTAGGCGGCAGGGCGGGTTCCTACGAGCAGTACTTC; D: .; V: TRBV9; J: TRBJ2-7; size: .
CDR3: CASSHRAPTGELFF; DNA: TGTGCCAGTAGTCACCGGGCGCCCACCGGGGAGCTGTTTTTT; D: .; V: TRBV19; J: TRBJ2-2; size: few
CDR3: CASSPTGTRYEQYF; DNA: TGTGCCAGCTCACCAACCGGGACTAGATACGAGCAGTACTTC; D: TRBD2; V: TRBV18; J: TRBJ2-7; size: .
CDR3: CASSLPPYGTAPYEQYF; DNA: TGTGCCAGCAGTTTACCCCCGTACGGGACAGCACCCTACGAGCAGTACTTC; D: TRBD1; V: TRBV28; J: TRBJ2-7; size: .
CDR3: CAWIWSGRTSYNEQFF; DNA: TGTGCCTGGATTTGGAGCGGGAGGACCTCCTACAATGAGCAGTTCTTC; D: TRBD2; V: TRBV30; J: TRBJ2-1; size: .
CDR3: CASTEPPSGANVLTF; DNA: TGTGCCAGCACTGAACCCCCCTCTGGGGCCAACGTCCTGACTTTC; D: .; V: TRBV6-1; J: TRBJ2-6; size: .
CDR3: CASSQLLRVNTEAFF; DNA: TGCGCCAGCAGCCAGCTCCTACGGGTTAACACTGAAGCTTTCTTT; D: .; V: TRBV4-3; J: TRBJ1-1; size: .
CDR3: CASSVVSGYEQFF; DNA: TGTGCCAGCAGCGTAGTTTCTGGGTATGAGCAGTTCTTC; D: .; V: TRBV9; J: TRBJ2-1; size: .
CDR3: CASSAASGEETQYF; DNA: TGTGCCAGCAGCGCGGCTAGCGGCGAAGAGACCCAGTACTTC; D: TRBD2; V: TRBV9; J: TRBJ2-5; size: .
CDR3: CASADTGGYYEQYF; DNA: TGTGCCAGCGCGGATACGGGGGGGTACTACGAGCAGTACTTC; D: TRBD2; V: TRBV18; J: TRBJ2-7; size: .
CDR3: CASSLAQGNRNTIYF; DNA: TGTGCCAGCAGCTTAGCGCAGGGGAATAGAAACACCATATATTTT; D: .; V: TRBV7-2; J: TRBJ1-3; size: .
CDR3: CASSPYRGGTYEQYF; DNA: TGTGCCAGCAGCCCATATCGGGGGGGCACCTACGAGCAGTACTTC; D: TRBD2; V: TRBV7-9; J: TRBJ2-7; size: once
CDR3: CASSSTMRGPGNTIYF; DNA: TGCGCCAGCAGCTCAACCATGCGGGGTCCTGGAAACACCATATATTTT; D: .; V: TRBV4-3; J: TRBJ1-3; size: .
CDR3: CASSLAISTGINQPQHF; DNA: TGTGCCAGCAGCTTAGCGATCTCGACAGGGATAAATCAGCCCCAGCATTTT; D: TRBD1; V: TRBV7-8; J: TRBJ1-5; size: .
CDR3: CASGQGTNEQFF; DNA: TGTGCCAGTGGACAGGGAACCAATGAGCAGTTCTTC; D: TRBD1; V: TRBV10-3; J: TRBJ2-1; size: .
CDR3: CASRAEGEGSQPQHF; DNA: TGTGCCAGCAGGGCGGAGGGAGAGGGTAGTCAGCCCCAGCATTTT; D: .; V: TRBV6-1; J: TRBJ1-5; size: .
CDR3: CSATASANTGELFF; DNA: TGCAGCGCGACAGCCTCTGCTAACACCGGGGAGCTGTTTTTT; D: .; V: TRBV29-1; J: TRBJ2-2; size: .
CDR3: CASLSGGEETQYF; DNA: TGTGCCAGCCTATCAGGGGGGGAAGAGACCCAGTACTTC; D: .; V: TRBV28; J: TRBJ2-5; size: .
CDR3: CASSVGHNTGELFF; DNA: TGTGCCAGCAGCGTAGGACATAACACCGGGGAGCTGTTTTTT; D: .; V: TRBV9; J: TRBJ2-2; size: .
CDR3: CASSQTHYEQYF; DNA: TGTGCCAGCAGTCAGACTCACTACGAGCAGTACTTC; D: .; V: TRBV2; J: TRBJ2-7; size: few